This T cell receptor (beta chain) was identified in a study of cytomegalovirus exposure and HLA in healthy donors (dated 2017 in TCRdb). Study-level background: According to an earlier analysis of a few hundred of the donors, roughly 180 million T cells yielded 90 million to 140 million unique TCR beta sequences and 276 Gb of sequence data. About 320 gigabases of sequencing data and 80 million or so unique TCR sequences were included in an early release covering about 620 HLA-typed donors. Of the roughly 400 genotyped donors, roughly 85% fell in the genetic ancestry cluster associated with self-reported Caucasian donors. The study aimed to test whether cataloging public T cell receptors could reveal signatures of past pathogen exposure. The study profiled the T cell repertoires of under 700 subjects by immunosequencing and related them to cytomegalovirus serostatus. In addition to the first cohort of hundreds of subjects, a separate validation cohort of 130 or so different subjects was used. High-throughput TCR immunosequencing, statistical association of individual TCRs with disease status, and machine learning were combined to predict cytomegalovirus infection status. A later analysis re-examined previously published TCR beta repertoires from just over 650 donors and added high-resolution HLA genotyping to investigate patterns of TCR occurrence. Rather than drawing on any new phenotypic data, the later analysis identified candidate immune exposures from TCR beta sequences and the way those sequences occurred across donors. An earlier analysis of around 580 of the donors used high-throughput TCR beta sequencing to judge whether each TCR beta V gene segment behaved as functional or pseudogenic. Donor age, sex, ethnicity and CMV serostatus were compiled alongside the repertoire data. A later genetic analysis took genome-wide SNP genotypes for about 65% of the 666 donors and used that subset as a discovery cohort. All discovery cohort repertoires had been generated on a single sequencing platform. Class I and class II HLA loci were covered by the typing at four-digit resolution. Typing coverage differed by locus: A, B, C, DRB1 and DQB1 were typed in roughly 629-640 donors, DQA1 in approximately 520, DPA1 in 600 to 610, and DPB1 in approximately 450. Five DR-DQ haplotypes were treated as single units for association and clustering because of strong linkage in the cohort. Among 350 to 400 genotyped donors of the cohort, an average of around 240,000 unique TCR beta nucleotide sequences were sequenced per donor, about a sixth of them non-productive. The research as a whole found: A few of the identified cytomegalovirus-associated TCR beta chains were confirmed in vitro to be specific for cytomegalovirus antigens. This cohort had only TCR beta chains sequenced, and the lack of alpha or paired-chain data limited which features could be detected. While some public TCRs were present in many individuals, most TCR sequences turned up only very rarely across donors. Because some donors lacked HLA typing at each locus, the association tests relied only on the typed subset. Strong co-occurrence of HLA alleles, especially DR and DQ, made assigning TCR associations to individual alleles difficult. In an earlier analysis of some 540 of the donors, most TCR beta V segments appeared in productive rearrangements about 87% or about 30% of the time, broadly matching IMGT annotations. The presence/absence analyses assumed that sequencing depth was roughly uniform across donors, and that assumption may not be true. A later genetic analysis reported fewer N-insertions in productive TCRs among donors in an Asian-associated ancestry cluster than the approximately 670-donor mean. V-gene and J-gene trimming of TCR beta chains was associated with a missense DCLRE1C variant in a later genetic analysis, and the association was replicated in an independent cohort. Several of the top co-occurrence clusters appeared to be linked to parvovirus B19, influenza, CMV and Epstein-Barr virus, according to a later analysis. A total of fewer than 200 TCR beta chains were listed by the study as associated with cytomegalovirus. Linkage disequilibrium might explain the correlated functional status among segregating V segments, but an unknown experimental factor could not be excluded. In a later analysis, TCR association rates were found to vary across HLA loci, with the most associated TCRs seen for DRB1 alleles and the fewest for HLA-C alleles. Most CMV-associated TCR beta chains appeared to be HLA-restricted in a later analysis, and the HLA associations seemed to be driven largely by CMV exposure. A later analysis found that HLA-associated TCR beta chains were more clonally expanded and had lower generation probabilities than equally common non-associated chains. At a false discovery rate of 0.05, a later analysis linked under 20,000 TCR beta sequences to specific HLA alleles. The authors suggested that the approach could potentially be extended to other disease states and immunological phenotypes. The 87-base-pair reads could not distinguish some IMGT-functional V segments, including TRBV6-2 and TRBV6-3, so those segments were excluded. Because counts were too low, about 15 rarely observed V segments, including chromosome 9 orphons, were left out of the earlier analysis of over 550 of the donors. The sequencing pipeline was judged likely to have produced a cluster of highly shared sequence variants as a technical artifact. The classifier was reported to diagnose cytomegalovirus status with high specificity and sensitivity in both the original cohort and the validation cohort. The only immune exposure information available for the cohort was CMV serostatus. A further reported finding was that TCR beta sequences accurately predicted the HLA-A and HLA-B alleles for most subjects in the first cohort.

Germline trimming amounts to 5 bases on V and 4 bases on J, with 7 as the count of junction bases outside the gene matches. The germline V gene specifies SGHTA as CDR1 and FQGTGA as CDR2. The CDR3 contains 15 residues, cysteine and phenylalanine counted. The entry retains the CDR3 DNA only, 45 bases that are in frame from base 1. The cohort consisted of 666 healthy bone marrow donors. At the time of sampling, every cohort member was nominally healthy, though immune exposures that went unrecorded were likely present. The donor tested CMV seronegative and was one of the 352 seronegative cohort members. A peripheral blood sample was collected from each donor, and TCR beta sequencing was performed on peripheral blood mononuclear cells. The Qiagen DNeasy Blood Extraction Kit was used to extract genomic DNA from the blood cell samples. Library preparation employed the immunoSEQ multiplex PCR assay. For the multiplex PCR, a mixture combining 60 forward primers for TCR Vbeta segments and 13 reverse primers for TCR Jbeta segments was used. Amplification of the CDR3 region of rearranged TCR beta genes was performed with a multiplex PCR assay on genomic DNA. The Illumina HiSeq System was used to sequence the amplified TCR beta libraries as 87-base-pair reads. In the authors' own workflow: A later analysis counted approximately 74 million unique TCR beta chains across the 666 repertoires, and around 9.9 million of these chains were shared by at least two donors. Raw reads were error-corrected and collapsed into unique sequences with a nearest-neighbor algorithm that merged closely related sequences to remove PCR and sequencing errors. CDR3 sequences were aligned to IMGT reference sequences to assign V, D and J gene segments. Each retained sequence needed at least a six-nucleotide match to both a V gene segment and a J gene segment. A rearrangement counted as productive if the CDR3 had no stop codons and remained in frame with V and J, and every other rearrangement counted as non-productive. Following IMGT convention, CDR3 was defined as the stretch from the second conserved V-encoded cysteine to the conserved J-encoded phenylalanine. The earlier analysis of a few hundred of the donors excluded sequences that lacked an unambiguous match to a single V gene segment. In an earlier analysis of roughly 600 of the donors, a V segment was called functional when productive rearrangements were above 56.7%, and segregating when the standard deviation between donors exceeded 5%. A statistical classification framework was developed to diagnose cytomegalovirus status using the catalog of TCR beta chain sequences. A later analysis assigned V and J genes by comparing TCR nucleotide sequences with IMGT/GENE-DB human TR gene sequences. In a later analysis, CDR3 sequences and most-parsimonious VDJ recombination scenarios were assigned using the TCRdist pipeline. In a later analysis, every TCR beta chain was defined by the combination of its CDR3 amino acid sequence and its V-gene family, and reads without a unique V-gene family were dropped. To address suspected cross-contamination and a sequencing artifact, a later analysis removed around 600 highly shared, low-generation-probability nucleotide sequences. In a later analysis, a clonal expansion index was calculated for each public chain from normalized within-repertoire ranks of inferred template counts. A later analysis computed generation probabilities with a VDJ recombination model fitted to out-of-frame rearrangements, and checked the results against IGoR. In a later analysis, TCR-TCR, TCR-HLA and TCR-CMV co-occurrence was scored with hypergeometric tests, and a repertoire-size bias correction was applied to TCR pairs. In a later analysis, false discovery rates were estimated by permuting HLA or CMV assignments 20 times. A later analysis grouped co-occurring TCRs with DBSCAN, adding TCRdist sequence similarity when clustering within HLA-allele-positive subsets. Repertoires with fewer than 30,000 or more than 120,000 public chains were left out of co-occurrence clustering, as were about 5 repertoires with anomalous nucleotide sharing. This immuneACCESS table, as held by TCRdb, lists in-frame sequences with V and J called but not all clones. Of the missing ones, under half trace to an unresolved V gene in checked studies; the others have no known cause. V and J calls and clone size follow that table, whereas D and trimming were derived from the DNA. This sample gives about 160,000 clones in total; 70% to 90% of them show up just once. Around 0.93% of the sample is taken by the ten largest.

This clone was found once. Its binding antigen is unknown. Qualities for individual bases were not recorded, and no much larger clone is one base off. The sequence is built from TRBV7-3 and TRBJ2-3, with 9 bases matching TRBD2. Material for sequencing was PBMCs. This TCR was recovered from a woman in her twenties or thirties in good health and CMV-seronegative. Here is the DNA: TGTGCCAGCAGCCTTGGACTAGCGACCCCAGATACGCAGTATTTT. Translated, this is CASSLGLATPDTQYF.